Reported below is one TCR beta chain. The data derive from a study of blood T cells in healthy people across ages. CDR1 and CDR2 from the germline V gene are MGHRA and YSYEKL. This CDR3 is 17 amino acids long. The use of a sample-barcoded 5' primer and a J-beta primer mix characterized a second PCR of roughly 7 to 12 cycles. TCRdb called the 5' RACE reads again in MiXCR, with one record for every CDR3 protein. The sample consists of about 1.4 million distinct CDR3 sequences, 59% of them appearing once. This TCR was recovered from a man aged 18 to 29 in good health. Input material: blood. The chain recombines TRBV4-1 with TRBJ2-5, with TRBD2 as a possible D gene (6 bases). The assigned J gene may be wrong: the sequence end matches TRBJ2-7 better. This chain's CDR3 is CASSRTRVGGDFDEQYF. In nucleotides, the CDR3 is TGCGCCAGCAGCCGAACAAGAGTGGGCGGGGATTTTGACGAGCAGTACTTC.